A selection of T cell receptor beta chains follows, all from one sample in a study of response to subunit inactivated influenza vaccine. TCRdb analysed the RT-PCR reads with MiXCR anew, one entry per CDR3 protein. The repertoire includes about 540,000 distinct CDR3 sequences, around 21% of them detected once, and 2.8% sits in the top ten. This sample also belongs to another study, concerning T cells expressing NK-cell markers.

The sequences come from CD4+ T cells sorted from PBMCs, collected about 11 days after vaccination. These receptors originate from a middle-aged man who received an inactivated influenza vaccine. CDR3s include the opening cysteine and the closing phenylalanine or tryptophan. D genes are given only for firm matches. Clone size is shown for a subset of rows, as once, few, many or a class of expanded clone.

j_call | d_call | v_call | clone_size | cdr3_nt | cdr3_aa
TRBJ1-1 | TRBD1 | TRBV7-2 | NA | TGTGCCAGCAGCTTCTCGGGACAGAGGACTGAAGCTTTCTTT | CASSFSGQRTEAFF
TRBJ2-2 | NA | TRBV7-2 | many | TGTGCCAGCAGCCCTAGACTAGACACCGGGGAGCTGTTTTTT | CASSPRLDTGELFF
TRBJ1-1 | TRBD1 | TRBV29-1 | few | TGCAGCGCATCAGGGGGTGGCACTGAAGCTTTCTTT | CSASGGGTEAFF
TRBJ2-7 | TRBD1 | TRBV20-1 | few | TGCAGTGCCAGTTCCATCGGACAGGGTGGACTCGAGCAGTACTTC | CSASSIGQGGLEQYF
TRBJ2-1 | NA | TRBV24-1 | few | TGTGCCACCAGTGATTGGCTAGACAATGAGCAGTTCTTC | CATSDWLDNEQFF
TRBJ1-5 | NA | TRBV7-2 | NA | TGTGCCAGCAGCTTGGGCGGGCAGGGTCCGAAGCCCCAGCATTTT | CASSLGGQGPKPQHF
TRBJ1-2 | NA | TRBV29-1 | NA | TGCAGCGTCACAGGGTGGGGAGGTAACTATGGCTACACCTTC | CSVTGWGGNYGYTF
TRBJ2-1 | NA | TRBV5-6 | NA | TGTGCCAGCAGCCTGGCCGACGGAGAGCAGTTCTTC | CASSLADGEQFF
TRBJ1-4 | NA | TRBV12-3/TRBV12-4 | many | TGTGCCAGCAGTTCAAGGGACAAGAATGAAAAACTGTTTTTT | CASSSRDKNEKLFF
TRBJ2-2 | NA | TRBV12-3/TRBV12-4 | few | TGTGCCAGCAGTTTATACGGGAGTAGCGGGGAGCTGTTTTTT | CASSLYGSSGELFF
TRBJ2-1 | TRBD2 | TRBV20-1 | NA | TGCAGTGCTAGTATTGGCGGCGGGGGCTCCTACAATGAGCAGTTCTTC | CSASIGGGGSYNEQFF
TRBJ2-3 | NA | TRBV7-3 | NA | TGTGCCAGCAGCACAAAGACAGGCGCAGATACGCAGTATTTT | CASSTKTGADTQYF
TRBJ2-1 | TRBD2 | TRBV20-1 | few | TGCAGTGCTGCCCCCTTAGCGGGAGGCCCCGCATCAAACTCCTACAATGAGCAGTTCTTC | CSAAPLAGGPASNSYNEQFF
TRBJ2-7 | TRBD2 | TRBV11-2 | few | TGTGCCAGCAGCTTAGAAATAGCGGGGGGGCCGTACGAGCAGTACTTC | CASSLEIAGGPYEQYF
TRBJ2-1 | TRBD1 | TRBV6-1 | NA | TGTGCCAGCAGCCCGGGACAGGGGATCTACAATGAGCAGTTCTTC | CASSPGQGIYNEQFF
TRBJ2-7 | NA | TRBV7-2 | NA | TGTGCCAGCAGCCTAGAGGGCATGTTCGAGCAGTACTTC | CASSLEGMFEQYF
TRBJ2-1 | NA | TRBV12-3/TRBV12-4 | NA | TGTGCCAGCACCACACCCGGACATGATGAGCAGTTCTTC | CASTTPGHDEQFF
TRBJ2-2 | TRBD2 | TRBV6-5 | NA | TGTGCCAGCAGTTACTCGACGTTTAGCGGGAGGGGAACCGGGGAGCTGTTTTTT | CASSYSTFSGRGTGELFF
TRBJ2-5 | TRBD2 | TRBV5-1 | few | TGCGCCAGCAGGAGTAGCGGGGAGGGGACCCAGTACTTC | CASRSSGEGTQYF
TRBJ2-3 | NA | TRBV29-1 | NA | TGCAGCGTTGAACCCGGAACGCAGTATTTT | CSVEPGTQYF
TRBJ1-2 | NA | TRBV9 | NA | TGTGCCAGCAGCACAGGCTCGGACAGTGGCACCTTC | CASSTGSDSGTF
TRBJ1-2 | TRBD1 | TRBV2 | NA | TGTGCCAGCAGTTCGTATGGGACAGGGGATGGCTACACCTTC | CASSSYGTGDGYTF
TRBJ2-1 | NA | TRBV29-1 | many | TGCAGCGTTGGGGGGCTTCTCGGGAATGAGCAGTTCTTC | CSVGGLLGNEQFF
TRBJ2-3 | TRBD2 | TRBV12-3/TRBV12-4 | many | TGTGCCAGCAGTTTAACTAGCGGGAGTCCAGATACGCAGTATTTT | CASSLTSGSPDTQYF
TRBJ1-5 | NA | TRBV6-5 | NA | TGTGCCAGCAGTTACGGCGTCAGGGAGCCCCAGCATTTT | CASSYGVREPQHF
TRBJ2-2 | TRBD2 | TRBV6-4 | few | TGTGCCAGCAAGCGGGGGGACACGGGGGAGCTGTTTTTT | CASKRGDTGELFF
TRBJ2-5 | NA | TRBV28 | NA | TGTGCCAGCAGTCAATCGGGGGGCTCATCCAGGACCCAGTACTTC | CASSQSGGSSRTQYF
TRBJ1-1 | NA | TRBV20-1 | NA | TGCAGTGCTAGAGTAGGGTTCCAGGGGAACACTGAAGCTTTCTTT | CSARVGFQGNTEAFF
TRBJ1-5 | NA | TRBV28 | once | TGTGCCAGCAGTTTGCCTCAGGGGTCCTCAAAGCATTTT | CASSLPQGSSKHF
TRBJ2-3 | NA | TRBV7-9 | NA | TGTGCCAGCAGCTCGACTGCGGGGAGGGGGCCAGATACGCAGTATTTT | CASSSTAGRGPDTQYF
TRBJ2-2 | TRBD2 | TRBV15 | NA | TGTGCCACCAGGAGGGATAGCGGGGTTGGCACCGGGGAGCTGTTTTTT | CATRRDSGVGTGELFF
TRBJ1-4 | TRBD1 | TRBV16 | few | TGTGCCAGCAGCCCCACGCGGACAGGGGGTAATGAAAAACTGTTTTTT | CASSPTRTGGNEKLFF
TRBJ2-2 | NA | TRBV7-9 | NA | TGTGCCAGCAGTCCTGGGGGTCCGACCGGGGAGCTGTTTTTT | CASSPGGPTGELFF
TRBJ2-1 | TRBD2 | TRBV11-2 | NA | TGTGCCAGCAGCTTAGCGGGGGGGCAGTGGGGTGAGCAGTTCTTC | CASSLAGGQWGEQFF
TRBJ1-2 | NA | TRBV28 | NA | TGTGCCAGTCGTGCCGGGCATAACTATGGCTACACCTTC | CASRAGHNYGYTF
TRBJ2-5 | TRBD2 | TRBV7-2 | many | TGTGCCAGCAGCTTTAGCGGGAGCCAAGAGACCCAGTACTTC | CASSFSGSQETQYF
TRBJ2-7 | TRBD2 | TRBV7-2 | NA | TGTGCCAGCAGCCCCACAACTAGCGGGGCGAGTTTTGGCGAGCAGTACTTC | CASSPTTSGASFGEQYF
TRBJ2-1 | NA | TRBV18 | NA | TGTGCCAGCTCATCATTTGGGGGCAAATACAATGAGCAGTTCTTC | CASSSFGGKYNEQFF
TRBJ1-5 | TRBD1 | TRBV6-1 | NA | TGTGCCAGCAGTGAACAGGGGGCCAATCAGCCCCAGCATTTT | CASSEQGANQPQHF
TRBJ1-6 | TRBD1 | TRBV12-3/TRBV12-4 | many | TGTGCCAGCAGTCTCCGGGACAGCAATTCACCCCTCCACTTT | CASSLRDSNSPLHF
TRBJ2-5 | NA | TRBV5-1 | NA | TGCGCCAGCAGCTTGCCACGAGAGGGCCAAGAGACCCAGTACTTC | CASSLPREGQETQYF
TRBJ2-3 | NA | TRBV12-3/TRBV12-4 | many | TGTGCCAGCAGTTTAGGTTGGGGGGATAAAGGTACAGATACGCAGTATTTT | CASSLGWGDKGTDTQYF
TRBJ2-1 | NA | TRBV6-1 | few | TGTGCCAGCAGTGAAGCGCGGACTACCAATGAGCAGTTCTTC | CASSEARTTNEQFF
TRBJ2-6 | TRBD1 | TRBV7-8 | few | TGTGCCAGTCCCCCGGGACAGGTATCTGGGGCCAACGTCCTGACTTTC | CASPPGQVSGANVLTF
TRBJ1-1 | NA | TRBV5-5 | NA | TGTGCCAGCAGCGCGGAACAGGGACGAACTGAAGCTTTCTTT | CASSAEQGRTEAFF
TRBJ2-5 | TRBD1 | TRBV20-1 | few | TGCAGTGCTAGGGGAAACAGGGGCAGGGAGACCCAGTACTTC | CSARGNRGRETQYF
TRBJ2-3 | NA | TRBV10-3 | few | TGTGCCATCAGTGCGCAGGATTCCTCCACAGATACGCAGTATTTT | CAISAQDSSTDTQYF
TRBJ2-3 | NA | TRBV7-2 | few | TGTGCCAGCAGCTTAGCCCCCGCGGGGGCTAGCACAGATACGCAGTATTTT | CASSLAPAGASTDTQYF
TRBJ2-7 | TRBD2 | TRBV20-1 | NA | TGCAGTGCTAGGGTCAATAAGGGACTAGCGGGGGGCTACGAGCAGTACTTC | CSARVNKGLAGGYEQYF
TRBJ2-1 | NA | TRBV3-1 | NA | TGTGCCAGCAGCCCTGGGACACCTCTGGCCAATGAGCAGTTCTTC | CASSPGTPLANEQFF
TRBJ2-3 | NA | TRBV6-1 | NA | TGTGCCACCGCGGCCGCAGATACGCAGTATTTT | CATAAADTQYF
TRBJ1-4 | NA | TRBV12-3/TRBV12-4 | NA | TGTGCCAGCAGTACGGACCCCGAAAAACTGTTTTTT | CASSTDPEKLFF
TRBJ1-6 | NA | TRBV7-8 | NA | TGTGCCAGCAGCGGGGGACCTCAATCACCCCTCCACTTT | CASSGGPQSPLHF
TRBJ2-7 | NA | TRBV11-2 | few | TGTGCCAGCAGCTTAAGGACAGCAGGGACTAACCTAACTTACGAGCAGTACTTC | CASSLRTAGTNLTYEQYF
TRBJ2-3 | NA | TRBV2 | once | TGTGCCACCGGTCCCCGGCGAGATACGCAGTATTTT | CATGPRRDTQYF
TRBJ2-1 | NA | TRBV3-1 | few | TGTGCCAGCAGCCAAGCGGGAGTGAGGAATGAGCAGTTCTTC | CASSQAGVRNEQFF
TRBJ1-5 | NA | TRBV10-1 | NA | TGCGCCAGCAGTCCCCTTTTGGGTCAGCCCCAGCATTTT | CASSPLLGQPQHF
TRBJ1-5 | NA | TRBV10-3 | NA | TGTGCCATCAGACAGGACCAGAATCAGCCCCAGCATTTT | CAIRQDQNQPQHF